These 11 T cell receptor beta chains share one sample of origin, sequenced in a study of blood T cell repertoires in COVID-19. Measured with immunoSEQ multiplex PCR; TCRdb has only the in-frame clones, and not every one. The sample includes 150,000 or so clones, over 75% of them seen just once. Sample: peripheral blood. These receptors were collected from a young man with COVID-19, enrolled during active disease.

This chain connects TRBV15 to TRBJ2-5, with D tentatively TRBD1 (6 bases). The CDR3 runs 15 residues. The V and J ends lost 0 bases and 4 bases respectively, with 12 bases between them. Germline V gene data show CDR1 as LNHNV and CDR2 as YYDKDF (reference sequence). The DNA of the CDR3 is TGTGCCACCAGCAGAGATCGATCACAGGGAGAGACCCAGTACTTC. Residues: CATSRDRSQGETQYF. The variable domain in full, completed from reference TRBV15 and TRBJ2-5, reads DAMVIQNPRYQVTQFGKPVTLSCSQTLNHNVMYWYQQKSSQAPKLLFHYYDKDFNNEADTPDNFQSRRPNTSFCFLDIRSPGLGDTAMYLCATSRDRSQGETQYFGPGTRLLVL.

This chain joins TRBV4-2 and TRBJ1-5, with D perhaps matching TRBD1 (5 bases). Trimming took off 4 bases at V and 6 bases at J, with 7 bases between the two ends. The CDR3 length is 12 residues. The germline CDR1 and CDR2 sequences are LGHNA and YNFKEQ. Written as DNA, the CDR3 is TGTGCCAGCAGCCCGGGGGGTCAGCCCCAGCATTTT. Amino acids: CASSPGGQPQHF.

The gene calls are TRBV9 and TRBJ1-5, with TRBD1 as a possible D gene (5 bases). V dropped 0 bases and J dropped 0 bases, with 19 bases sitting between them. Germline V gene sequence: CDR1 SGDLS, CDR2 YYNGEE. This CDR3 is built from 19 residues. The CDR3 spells CASSVGPTVGVHSNQPQHF. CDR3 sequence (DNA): TGTGCCAGCAGCGTAGGGCCGACAGTAGGGGTGCATAGCAATCAGCCCCAGCATTTT.

CDR3: CASSSPGGYEQYF. For the CDR3, the DNA is TGTGCCAGCAGCTCGCCAGGGGGGTACGAGCAGTACTTC. The chain joins TRBV7-2 to TRBJ2-7; tentatively, D is TRBD1 (7 bases). Germline CDR1 reads SGHTA; CDR2 reads FQGNSA. The CDR3 extends over 13 amino acids. V shed 4 bases and J shed 4 bases, with 11 bases lying between them.

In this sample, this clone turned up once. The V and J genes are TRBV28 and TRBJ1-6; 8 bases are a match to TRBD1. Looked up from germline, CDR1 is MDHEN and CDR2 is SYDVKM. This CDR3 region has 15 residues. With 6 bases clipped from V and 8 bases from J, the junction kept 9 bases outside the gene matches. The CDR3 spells CASSLSATGDSPLHF. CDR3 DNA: TGTGCCAGCAGCCTCTCCGCGACAGGGGATTCACCCCTCCACTTT.

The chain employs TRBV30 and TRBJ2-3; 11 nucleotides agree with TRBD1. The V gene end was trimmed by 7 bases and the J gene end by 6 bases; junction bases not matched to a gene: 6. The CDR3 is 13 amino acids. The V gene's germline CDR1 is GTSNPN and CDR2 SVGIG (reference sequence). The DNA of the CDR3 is TGTGCCTTCAGGACAGGGGGCGCGGATACGCAGTATTTT. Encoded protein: CAFRTGGADTQYF.

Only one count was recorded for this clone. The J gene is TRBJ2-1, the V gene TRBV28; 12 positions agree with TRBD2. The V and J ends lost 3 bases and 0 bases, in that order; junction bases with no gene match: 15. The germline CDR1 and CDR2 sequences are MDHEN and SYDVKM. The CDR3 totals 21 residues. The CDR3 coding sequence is TGTGCCAGCAGTTTCGCCCTGACTAGCGGGAGTACCCCTAGCTCCTACAATGAGCAGTTCTTC. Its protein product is CASSFALTSGSTPSSYNEQFF.

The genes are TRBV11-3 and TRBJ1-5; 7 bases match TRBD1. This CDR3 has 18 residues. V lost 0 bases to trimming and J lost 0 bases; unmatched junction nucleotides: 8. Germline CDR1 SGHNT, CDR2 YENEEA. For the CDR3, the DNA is TGTGCCAGCAGCTTAGAGGCGACAGGGACTTATAGCAATCAGCCCCAGCATTTT. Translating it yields CASSLEATGTYSNQPQHF.

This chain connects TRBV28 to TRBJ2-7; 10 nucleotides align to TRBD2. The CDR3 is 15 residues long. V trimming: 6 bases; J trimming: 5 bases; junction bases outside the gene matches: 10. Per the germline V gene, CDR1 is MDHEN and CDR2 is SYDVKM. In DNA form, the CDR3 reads TGTGCCAGCAGGAGAAAAATAGCGGGAGGTAACGAGCAGTACTTC. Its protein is CASRRKIAGGNEQYF.

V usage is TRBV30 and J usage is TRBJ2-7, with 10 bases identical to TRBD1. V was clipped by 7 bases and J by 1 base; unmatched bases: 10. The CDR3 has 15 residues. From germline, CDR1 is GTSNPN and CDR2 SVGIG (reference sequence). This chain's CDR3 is CASGKGDRGSYEQYF. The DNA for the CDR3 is TGTGCCTCAGGGAAGGGGGACAGGGGTTCCTACGAGCAGTACTTC.

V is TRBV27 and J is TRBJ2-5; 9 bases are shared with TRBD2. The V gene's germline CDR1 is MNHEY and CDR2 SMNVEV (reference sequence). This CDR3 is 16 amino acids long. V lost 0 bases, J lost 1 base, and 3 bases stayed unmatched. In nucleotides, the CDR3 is TGTGCCAGCAGTTTATCGTCTAGCGGGATCCAAGAGACCCAGTACTTC. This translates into CASSLSSSGIQETQYF.